A single T cell receptor beta chain is shown here with its context. The data derive from a study of cytomegalovirus exposure and HLA in healthy donors. Vbeta (60) and Jbeta (13) primers were used in the PCR. Some clones are missing from TCRdb's copy, which holds only in-frame ones; the method was immunoSEQ multiplex PCR. The sample consists of approximately 140,000 clones, around 79% of them appearing once. What was sequenced was PBMCs. The receptor was isolated from a human donor in good health.

The CDR3, as DNA: TGTGCCAGCGGATGGGACAGGGATGAGCAGTTCTTC. Translation: CASGWDRDEQFF. The genes are TRBV7-2 and TRBJ2-1; 9 bases map to TRBD1. Looked up from germline, CDR1 is SGHTA and CDR2 is FQGNSA. V shed 8 bases and J 8 bases; nucleotides not matched to a gene: 4. The CDR3 has 12 residues.